In its sample, the clone carrying this TCR beta chain was seen a few times. The antigen remains undetermined. TCRdb's copy holds only in-frame clones and misses some; the assay was immunoSEQ multiplex PCR. The sample yields about 120,000 clones, 90% to 95% seen once. The data were obtained in a study of T cell responses to AZD1222 COVID-19 vaccine. Regarding the study as a whole: Donors, mostly white British, included more females; clonal diversity was possibly underestimated. With two AZD1222 doses given, Spike-specific TCR breadth and depth both rose. Reportedly, nearly half of unique spike TCRs recognized epitopes outside B.1.351/B.1.1.7 mutations. Spike as a whole was targeted by vaccine-associated CD4 TCRs, dominant at 160-218 and 743-854.

Losses at the gene ends were 6 bases for V and 8 bases for J; bases not matched to a gene: 10. Per the germline V gene, CDR1 is MNHEY and CDR2 is SMNVEV (reference sequence). The CDR3 runs 14 residues. The chain uses TRBV27 and TRBJ1-5; 7 positions match TRBD1. This TCR derives from an adult in good health. The sample was peripheral blood, taken on day 0 of AZD1222 vaccination. The CDR3 nucleotides read TGTGCCAGCAGGCGGGGACAGACCTGGGAGCCCCAGCATTTT. This codes for CASRRGQTWEPQHF.